These 16 T cell receptor beta chains share one sample of origin, sequenced in a study of T-cell reconstitution after alpha-beta-depleted transplantation in children. The library targeted TCRbeta and was prepared with unique molecular identifiers. TCRdb used MiXCR to reprocess the PCR reads, holding one entry per CDR3 protein. The top ten clones hold around 6.2% of a sample with 210,000 or so distinct CDR3 sequences, about a tenth of them seen once. Specimen: PBMCs from the stem cell graft donor, collected from the stem cell graft. These receptors all come from a human donor who donated a stem cell graft to a child with acute lymphoblastic leukemia.

The J gene is TRBJ1-1, the V gene TRBV18; D unclear. Germline V gene sequence: CDR1 KGHSH, CDR2 LQKENI. Trimming cost V 2 bases and J 3 bases, with 10 bases left between them. The CDR3 length is 14 residues. CDR3 DNA sequence: TGTGCCAGCTCACCAATAGTCTTACACACTGAAGCTTTCTTT. As protein: CASSPIVLHTEAFF. Complete variable domain (other parts from reference TRBV18 and TRBJ1-1): NAGVMQNPRHLVRRRGQEARLRCSPMKGHSHVYWYRQLPEEGLKFMVYLQKENIIDESGMPKERFSAEFPKEGPSILRIQQVVRGDSAAYFCASSPIVLHTEAFFGQGTRLTVV.

V usage is TRBV12-3 or TRBV12-4 and J usage is TRBJ2-7, with 9 bases identical to TRBD1. Trimming cost V 0 bases and J 4 bases; bases outside gene matches: 7. CDR3 length equals 16 residues. Here the CDR3 DNA reads TGTGCCAGCAGTTTAGCGCCGGGACAGGGTATATACGAGCAGTACTTC. The encoded protein is CASSLAPGQGIYEQYF.

The chain links TRBV7-8 to TRBJ1-1; D gene ambiguous. V was trimmed by 4 bases and J by 3 bases, leaving 9 bases between them. Per germline, CDR1 SGHVS and CDR2 FQNEAQ. The CDR3 extends over 13 amino acids. The CDR3 here is CASSSPAYTEAFF. As DNA, the CDR3 is TGTGCCAGCAGCTCCCCTGCCTACACTGAAGCTTTCTTT. Drawing the rest from reference TRBV7-8 and TRBJ1-1, the complete variable domain is GAGVSQSPRYKVAKRGQDVALRCDPISGHVSLFWYQQALGQGPEFLTYFQNEAQLDKSGLPSDRFFAERPEGSVSTLKIQRTQQEDSAVYLCASSSPAYTEAFFGQGTRLTVV.

This clonotype was detected many times. V and J are TRBV20-1 and TRBJ1-1, with D uncertain. The germline CDR1 and CDR2 sequences are DFQATT and SNEGSKA (reference sequence). The CDR3 length is 12 residues. The ends were cut back, 3 bases at V and 1 base at J, with 6 bases in the middle. DNA of the CDR3: TGCAGTGCTAGGGGAGGGAACACTGAAGCTTTCTTT. Translation: CSARGGNTEAFF.

The V gene is TRBV7-8, the J gene TRBJ2-5; possible D gene TRBD1, 5 bases. Trimming removed 1 base from V and 5 bases from J, with 11 bases in between. In germline, CDR1 is SGHVS, CDR2 FQNEAQ. The CDR3 sequence is 14 residues long. CDR3 amino acids: CASSLGAGWETQYF. As DNA, the CDR3 is TGTGCCAGCAGCTTAGGAGCAGGGTGGGAGACCCAGTACTTC.

Many counts were recorded for this clonotype. The chain is built from TRBV6-1 and TRBJ2-2, with D possibly being TRBD1 (6 bases). The V end was cut by 9 bases, the J end by 2 bases, with 13 bases between. This CDR3 has 14 residues. Germline V gene lookup returns CDR1 MNHNS and CDR2 SASEGT. CDR3 in amino acids: CARGDNINTGELFF. Here the CDR3 DNA reads TGTGCCAGGGGGGACAATATAAACACCGGGGAGCTGTTTTTT.

The table lists this clonotype with many counts. V and J are TRBV11-2 and TRBJ1-2; TRBD1 might be the D (5 bases). This CDR3 comprises 15 residues. V lost 2 bases and J 4 bases, leaving 14 bases between the germline ends. In germline, CDR1 is SGHAT, CDR2 FQNNGV. DNA of the CDR3: TGTGCCAGCAGCTTAAACCGACAGCTTCTCTATGGCTACACCTTC. This encodes CASSLNRQLLYGYTF.

The V and J genes are TRBV6-5 and TRBJ1-1; D not resolved. Germline CDR1 reads MNHEY; CDR2 reads SVGAGI. CDR3 length equals 14 residues. Trimming removed 1 base at V and 3 bases at J, with 9 bases between. The CDR3 nucleotides are TGTGCCAGCAGTTACTTAGTCCGAGACACTGAAGCTTTCTTT. It is translated as CASSYLVRDTEAFF.

Many counts were recorded for this clonotype. J is TRBJ2-5 and V is TRBV20-1; maybe TRBD1 (5 bases). V shed 3 bases and J shed 5 bases, with 19 bases lying between them. This CDR3 region has 15 residues. Germline CDR1 and CDR2: DFQATT and SNEGSKA (reference sequence). CDR3 region: CSASGHPSLEETQYF. CDR3 nucleotides: TGCAGTGCTAGTGGACACCCATCCCTCGAGGAGACCCAGTACTTC.

V is TRBV11-2 and J is TRBJ2-5, with TRBD1 as a possible D gene (5 bases). V was cut by 0 bases and J by 5 bases, with 10 bases left in between. Germline CDR1 is SGHAT and CDR2 is FQNNGV. There are 14 residues in the CDR3. The CDR3 DNA follows: TGTGCCAGCAGCTTAGAGCCAGGGAAGGAGACCCAGTACTTC. It encodes CASSLEPGKETQYF.

The rearrangement joins TRBV11-2 to TRBJ2-5; possibly TRBD2 for D (5 bases). Looked up from germline, CDR1 is SGHAT and CDR2 is FQNNGV. CDR3 length equals 17 residues. Trimming cost V 5 bases and J 2 bases, with 21 bases left between them. The CDR3 sequence is CASSLARGIWGQETQYF. The CDR3 nucleotides read TGTGCCAGCAGCCTCGCCCGAGGGATTTGGGGACAAGAGACCCAGTACTTC.

The rearrangement uses TRBV11-2 and TRBJ2-5; tentatively, D is TRBD1 (6 bases). Germline-derived CDR1 and CDR2 are SGHAT and FQNNGV. V was clipped by 1 base and J by 1 base, with 19 bases between them. The CDR3 is made up of 18 amino acids. CDR3 loop: CASSLVAPVQGLQETQYF. CDR3 coding DNA: TGTGCCAGCAGCTTAGTGGCTCCGGTACAGGGCCTCCAAGAGACCCAGTACTTC.

CDR3 nucleotides: TGTGCCAGCAGCGAAGGTGGGGGCTACGAGCAGTACTTC. This sequence encodes CASSEGGGYEQYF. The V and J genes are TRBV7-2 and TRBJ2-7, with D perhaps assigned TRBD1 or TRBD2 (5 bases each). The V gene lost 5 bases and the J gene lost 3 bases, with 11 bases spanning the gap. The CDR3 is made up of 13 amino acids. Germline CDR1 and CDR2: SGHTA and FQGNSA.

The genes are TRBV12-3 or TRBV12-4 and TRBJ1-4; D gene uncertain. The CDR3 runs to 15 residues. V was cut by 2 bases and J by 4 bases, with 11 bases left in between. This CDR3 is CASSLREGYNEKLFF. Here the CDR3 DNA reads TGTGCCAGCAGTTTACGGGAAGGGTATAATGAAAAACTGTTTTTT.

This clonotype has only a few counts. The J gene is TRBJ1-1, the V gene TRBV5-1, with D uncertain. Trimming left V 4 bases short and J 3 bases short, with 16 bases between. Looked up from germline, CDR1 is SGHRS and CDR2 is YFSETQ. This CDR3 is 15 amino acids long. The CDR3 loop is CASSPGSTTDTEAFF. The CDR3 DNA follows: TGCGCCAGCAGCCCGGGATCTACAACGGACACTGAAGCTTTCTTT.

In this sample, this clonotype turned up many times. The genes are TRBV6-5 and TRBJ1-1, with unresolved D. CDR1 MNHEY and CDR2 SVGAGI come from the germline V gene. CDR3 length: 17 amino acids. Trimming left V 0 bases short and J 3 bases short, with 17 bases between. CDR3 protein: CASSYSPSGVGDTEAFF. CDR3 DNA: TGTGCCAGCAGTTACTCCCCTTCCGGGGTCGGGGACACTGAAGCTTTCTTT.